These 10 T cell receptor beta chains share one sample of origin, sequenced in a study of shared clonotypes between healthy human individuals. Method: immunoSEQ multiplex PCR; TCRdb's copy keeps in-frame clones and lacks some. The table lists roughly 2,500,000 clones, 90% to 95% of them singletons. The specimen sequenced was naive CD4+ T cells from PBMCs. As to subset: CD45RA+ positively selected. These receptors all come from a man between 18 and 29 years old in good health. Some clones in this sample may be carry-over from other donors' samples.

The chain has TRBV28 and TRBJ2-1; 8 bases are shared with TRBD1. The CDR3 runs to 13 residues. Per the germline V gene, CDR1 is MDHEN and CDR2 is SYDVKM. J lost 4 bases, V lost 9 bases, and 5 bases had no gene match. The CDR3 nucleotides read TGTGCCAGTTTCCGGGACAGGTACAATGAGCAGTTCTTC. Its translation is CASFRDRYNEQFF.

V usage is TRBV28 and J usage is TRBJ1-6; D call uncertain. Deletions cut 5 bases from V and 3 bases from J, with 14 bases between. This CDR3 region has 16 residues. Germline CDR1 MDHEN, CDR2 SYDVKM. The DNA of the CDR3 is TGTGCCAGCAGTCCGCCTAGCGGGGACTATAATTCACCCCTCCACTTT. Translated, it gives CASSPPSGDYNSPLHF.

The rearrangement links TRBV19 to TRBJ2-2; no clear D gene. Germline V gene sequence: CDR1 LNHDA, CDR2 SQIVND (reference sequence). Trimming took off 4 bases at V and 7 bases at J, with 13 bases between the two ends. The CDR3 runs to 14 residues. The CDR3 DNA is TGTGCCAGTAGTAAGGAACCCGAAGGCGGGGAGCTGTTTTTT. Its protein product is CASSKEPEGGELFF.

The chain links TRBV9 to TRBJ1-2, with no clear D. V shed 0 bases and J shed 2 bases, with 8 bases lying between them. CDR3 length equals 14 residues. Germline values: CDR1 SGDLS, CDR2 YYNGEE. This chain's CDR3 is CASSVASGNYGYTF. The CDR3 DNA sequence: TGTGCCAGCAGCGTAGCTTCAGGAAACTATGGCTACACCTTC.

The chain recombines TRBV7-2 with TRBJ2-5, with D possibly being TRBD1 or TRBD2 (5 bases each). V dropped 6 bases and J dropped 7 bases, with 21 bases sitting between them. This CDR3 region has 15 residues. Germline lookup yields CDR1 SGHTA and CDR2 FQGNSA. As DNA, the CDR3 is TGTGCCAGCAGTCCCACCCGGGGCAGATTGAGGACCCAGTACTTC. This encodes CASSPTRGRLRTQYF.

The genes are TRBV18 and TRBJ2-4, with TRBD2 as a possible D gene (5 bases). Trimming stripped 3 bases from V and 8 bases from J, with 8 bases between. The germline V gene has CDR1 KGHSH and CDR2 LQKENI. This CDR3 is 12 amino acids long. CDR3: CASSPSGDIQYF. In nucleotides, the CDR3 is TGTGCCAGCTCACCGTCCGGGGACATTCAGTACTTC.

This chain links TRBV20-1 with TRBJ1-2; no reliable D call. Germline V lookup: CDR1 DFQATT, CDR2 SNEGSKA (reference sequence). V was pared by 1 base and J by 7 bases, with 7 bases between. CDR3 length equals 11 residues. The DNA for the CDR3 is TGCAGTGCTAGAGTATTCGGTGGCTACACCTTC. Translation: CSARVFGGYTF.

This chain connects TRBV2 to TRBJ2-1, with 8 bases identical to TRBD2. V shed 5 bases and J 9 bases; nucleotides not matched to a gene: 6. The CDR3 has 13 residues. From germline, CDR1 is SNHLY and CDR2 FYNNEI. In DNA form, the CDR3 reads TGTGCCAGCAGTATGACACGGGAGGGTGAGCAGTTCTTC. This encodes CASSMTREGEQFF.

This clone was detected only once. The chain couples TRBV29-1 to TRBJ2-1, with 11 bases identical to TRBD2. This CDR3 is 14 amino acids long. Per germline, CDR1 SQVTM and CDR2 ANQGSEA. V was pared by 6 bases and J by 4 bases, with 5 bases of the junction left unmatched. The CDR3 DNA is TGCAGCGTGGAGGGACTAGCGGTTTACAATGAGCAGTTCTTC. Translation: CSVEGLAVYNEQFF.

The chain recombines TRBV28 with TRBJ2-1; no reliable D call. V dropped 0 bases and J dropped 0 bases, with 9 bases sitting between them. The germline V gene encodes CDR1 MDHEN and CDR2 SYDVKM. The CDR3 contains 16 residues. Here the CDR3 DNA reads TGTGCCAGCAGTTTATGGGGCGAGAGCTCCTACAATGAGCAGTTCTTC. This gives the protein CASSLWGESSYNEQFF.